A single sample gave rise to the 21 T cell receptor beta chains below, sequenced in a study of blood T cell repertoires in COVID-19. This table comes from immunoSEQ multiplex PCR, and its TCRdb copy is limited to in-frame clones, with some not included. The sample has 80,000 to 90,000 clones, roughly 86% seen once; the top ten hold more than 1%. Sequenced sample: peripheral blood. These receptors came from a woman older than 75 with acute or convalescent COVID-19.

The chain carries TRBV28 and TRBJ2-7, with 8 bases fitting TRBD1. The V segment lost 1 base and the J segment 5 bases; nucleotides outside the gene matches: 10. This CDR3 region has 16 residues. Per germline, CDR1 MDHEN and CDR2 SYDVKM. CDR3 sequence: CASSLSVEGTGDEQYF. The CDR3 DNA reads TGTGCCAGCAGTTTATCGGTCGAGGGGACAGGAGACGAGCAGTACTTC.

The DNA of the CDR3 is TGTGCCAGCAGCTTAGGCGTCCTAAGCACAGATACGCAGTATTTT. It encodes CASSLGVLSTDTQYF. The rearrangement joins TRBV7-2 to TRBJ2-3; D gene uncertain. Germline V gene data show CDR1 as SGHTA and CDR2 as FQGNSA. Trimming took off 1 base at V and 0 bases at J, with 8 bases between the two ends. This CDR3 is 15 amino acids long. Filled out from reference TRBV7-2 and TRBJ2-3, the complete variable domain reads GAGVSQSPSNKVTEKGKDVELRCDPISGHTALYWYRQSLGQGLEFLIYFQGNSAPDKSGLPSDRFSAERTGGSVSTLTIQRTQQEDSAVYLCASSLGVLSTDTQYFGPGTRLTVL.

V is TRBV7-9 and J is TRBJ1-1; D is unresolved. Germline V gene lookup returns CDR1 SEHNR and CDR2 FQNEAQ (reference sequence). Trimming took off 1 base at V and 2 bases at J, with 17 bases between the two ends. CDR3 length: 17 amino acids. CDR3 protein: CASSLVGRVSLNTEAFF. CDR3 in DNA: TGTGCCAGCAGCTTAGTAGGGAGGGTCTCTCTCAACACTGAAGCTTTCTTT.

The rearrangement uses TRBV24-1 and TRBJ2-3, with TRBD2 matching 7 bases. V lost 3 bases to trimming and J lost 0 bases; unmatched junction nucleotides: 8. Germline V gene data show CDR1 as KGHDR and CDR2 as SFDVKD. This CDR3 has 17 amino acids. Written as DNA, the CDR3 is TGTGCCACCAGTGATCTCGGAACTAGCGAGAGCACAGATACGCAGTATTTT. Its protein product is CATSDLGTSESTDTQYF.

The chain employs TRBV10-3 and TRBJ2-7, with a possible D match to TRBD2 (6 bases). The CDR3 runs to 13 residues. V was shortened by 4 bases and J by 3 bases, with 10 bases between the two germline ends. Germline values: CDR1 ENHRY, CDR2 SYGVKD. In DNA form, the CDR3 reads TGTGCCATCAGTGGAGGGACTGGCTACGAGCAGTACTTC. Translated: CAISGGTGYEQYF.

The gene calls are TRBV27 and TRBJ1-1; maybe TRBD1 (5 bases). With 6 bases removed from V and 8 bases from J, the gap between germline ends came to 16 bases. This CDR3 is built from 13 residues. The germline gives CDR1 MNHEY, CDR2 SMNVEV (reference sequence). CDR3 DNA: TGTGCCAGCAGACGATGGGATCGGGGGGAAGCTTTCTTT. Protein: CASRRWDRGEAFF.

J is TRBJ2-3 and V is TRBV5-4, with TRBD2 matching over 13 bases. Germline CDR1 and CDR2: SGHNT and YYREEE (reference sequence). Losses at the gene ends were 4 bases for V and 3 bases for J; bases not matched to a gene: 8. The CDR3 consists of 17 residues. CDR3: CASSPTSGGAWTDTQYF. DNA of the CDR3: TGTGCCAGCAGCCCTACTAGCGGGGGGGCGTGGACAGATACGCAGTATTTT.

The chain joins TRBV3-1 (or the pseudogene TRBV3-2) to TRBJ1-1; D not resolved. CDR3 size: 15 residues. V was cut by 1 base and J by 1 base, with 10 bases left in between. CDR1 and CDR2 (germline): LGHDT, YNNKEL (reference sequence). DNA for the CDR3: TGTGCCAGCAGCCAAGGAGGGCAGTGGAACACTGAAGCTTTCTTT. This sequence encodes CASSQGGQWNTEAFF.

V usage is TRBV3-1 (or the pseudogene TRBV3-2) and J usage is TRBJ2-4; D is undetermined. The CDR3 is 14 amino acids. CDR1 and CDR2 (germline): LGHDT, YNNKEL (reference sequence). V lost 3 bases to trimming and J lost 2 bases, with 8 bases between them. The CDR3 coding sequence is TGTGCCAGCAGCCATTCTGACACCAAAAACATTCAGTACTTC. It encodes CASSHSDTKNIQYF.

This clone occurred once. The chain is built from TRBV14 and TRBJ2-3; no reliable D call. The length of the CDR3 is 14 residues. The germline V gene encodes CDR1 SGHDN and CDR2 FVKESK. Trimming took off 4 bases at V and 4 bases at J, with 12 bases between the two ends. CDR3 sequence reads: CASSLVGVSDTQYF. The CDR3 DNA reads TGTGCCAGCAGCCTCGTCGGAGTCTCAGATACGCAGTATTTT.

This clone appeared a single time. The rearrangement uses TRBV3-1 (or the pseudogene TRBV3-2) and TRBJ2-2, with TRBD1 as a possible D gene (6 bases). V was cut by 0 bases and J by 4 bases, with 18 bases left in between. CDR3 length: 18 amino acids. In germline, CDR1 is LGHDT, CDR2 YNNKEL (reference sequence). The CDR3 region has the DNA TGTGCCAGCAGCCAAGATGGGAGCGGTGGGGGCCGCACCGGGGAGCTGTTTTTT. Its protein product is CASSQDGSGGGRTGELFF.

J is TRBJ1-4 and V is TRBV7-8, with TRBD1 as a possible D gene (5 bases). Trimming cost V 5 bases and J 6 bases, with 16 bases left between them. CDR3 size: 15 residues. CDR1 and CDR2 from the germline V gene are SGHVS and FQNEAQ. CDR3 in amino acids: CASSRGRGGYEKLFF. The CDR3 nucleotides read TGTGCCAGCAGCCGGGGAAGGGGTGGATATGAAAAACTGTTTTTT. Supplemented by reference TRBV7-8 and TRBJ1-4, the full variable domain reads GAGVSQSPRYKVAKRGQDVALRCDPISGHVSLFWYQQALGQGPEFLTYFQNEAQLDKSGLPSDRFFAERPEGSVSTLKIQRTQQEDSAVYLCASSRGRGGYEKLFFGSGTQLSVL.

This chain links TRBV5-6 with TRBJ2-3, with 8 bases lining up with TRBD1. The ends lost 2 bases at V and 4 bases at J; junction bases unmatched: 9. Germline CDR1 and CDR2: SGHDT and YYEEEE. This CDR3 is 16 amino acids long. CDR3 sequence (DNA): TGTGCCAGCAGCTTTATTCCGGGACAGGCCGCAGATACGCAGTATTTT. Its translation: CASSFIPGQAADTQYF.

This clone showed up just a few times. The chain uses TRBV6-1 and TRBJ2-5; maybe TRBD2 (7 bases). V gave up 4 bases and J gave up 0 bases, with 15 bases separating them. The CDR3 contains 16 residues. The germline CDR1 and CDR2 sequences are MNHNS and SASEGT. The CDR3 is CASSALAGANQETQYF. CDR3 DNA sequence: TGTGCCAGCAGTGCCCTCGCGGGGGCGAACCAAGAGACCCAGTACTTC.

The chain couples TRBV6-5 to TRBJ1-1; D gene unclear. This CDR3 comprises 13 residues. With 7 bases removed from V and 1 base from J, the gap between germline ends came to 10 bases. Germline V lookup: CDR1 MNHEY, CDR2 SVGAGI. CDR3 sequence: CASTTPGNTEAFF. The CDR3 nucleotides are TGTGCCAGCACCACCCCGGGGAACACTGAAGCTTTCTTT.

The chain has TRBV27 and TRBJ1-2; D is unresolved. The V and J ends lost 3 bases and 2 bases respectively, with 19 bases between them. This CDR3 is built from 17 residues. CDR1 and CDR2 (germline): MNHEY, SMNVEV (reference sequence). The CDR3 loop reads CASSFLVGVVQNYGYTF. The CDR3 DNA reads TGTGCCAGCAGTTTTTTGGTCGGGGTAGTTCAGAACTATGGCTACACCTTC.

This chain joins TRBV19 and TRBJ1-6, with 7 positions matching TRBD1. Germline CDR1 is LNHDA and CDR2 is SQIVND (reference sequence). The V and J ends lost 8 bases and 4 bases, in that order; junction bases with no gene match: 5. The CDR3 loop spans 14 amino acids. CDR3 protein: CASAQGQYNSPLHF. CDR3 sequence (DNA): TGTGCCAGTGCACAGGGACAGTATAATTCACCCCTCCACTTT. Together with reference TRBV19 and TRBJ1-6, the CDR3 gives the full variable domain: DGGITQSPKYLFRKEGQNVTLSCEQNLNHDAMYWYRQDPGQGLRLIYYSQIVNDFQKGDIAEGYSVSREKKESFPLTVTSAQKNPTAFYLCASAQGQYNSPLHFGNGTRLTVT.

This chain connects TRBV7-6 to TRBJ2-1; 8 nucleotides match TRBD2. Germline trimming cut 5 bases from V and 8 bases from J; bases unmatched to any gene: 14. Germline values: CDR1 SGHVS, CDR2 FNYEAQ. CDR3 length: 16 residues. CDR3 region: CASSPSAGGGMYEQFF. CDR3 in DNA: TGTGCCAGCAGCCCTAGTGCCGGGGGGGGTATGTATGAGCAGTTCTTC.

With respect to this clone: No conserved phenylalanine or tryptophan is present at the end of the CDR3, so a read error is the likely explanation. No DNA is shown, since the ends of the CDR3 on it are uncertain; the CDR3 is the one TCRdb lists. This chain links TRBV7-9 with TRBJ2-7; the table's D call, TRBD1, was not checked against the DNA. Germline assignment: CDR1 SEHNR and CDR2 FQNEAQ (reference sequence). The CDR3 spans 14 residues, counting both ends. The CDR3 sequence: CASSLPSPGQGASI.

For the CDR3, the DNA is TGTGCCAGCAGCCCGACAGGGTCGGATGGGGCCAACGTCCTGACTTTC. Translated: CASSPTGSDGANVLTF. The chain couples TRBV2 to TRBJ2-6; TRBD1 aligns across 7 bases. The CDR3 totals 16 residues. V lost 6 bases, J lost 3 bases, and 8 bases stayed unmatched. Germline V lookup: CDR1 SNHLY, CDR2 FYNNEI.

The chain has TRBV5-6 and TRBJ2-3, with a tentative D call TRBD2 (6 bases). V shed 2 bases and J shed 6 bases, with 19 bases lying between them. The CDR3 runs 16 residues. Germline V gene sequence: CDR1 SGHDT, CDR2 YYEEEE. The CDR3 DNA reads TGTGCCAGCAGCTTCCGCGGGAACCTGATGTCGGATACGCAGTATTTT. Encoded protein: CASSFRGNLMSDTQYF.